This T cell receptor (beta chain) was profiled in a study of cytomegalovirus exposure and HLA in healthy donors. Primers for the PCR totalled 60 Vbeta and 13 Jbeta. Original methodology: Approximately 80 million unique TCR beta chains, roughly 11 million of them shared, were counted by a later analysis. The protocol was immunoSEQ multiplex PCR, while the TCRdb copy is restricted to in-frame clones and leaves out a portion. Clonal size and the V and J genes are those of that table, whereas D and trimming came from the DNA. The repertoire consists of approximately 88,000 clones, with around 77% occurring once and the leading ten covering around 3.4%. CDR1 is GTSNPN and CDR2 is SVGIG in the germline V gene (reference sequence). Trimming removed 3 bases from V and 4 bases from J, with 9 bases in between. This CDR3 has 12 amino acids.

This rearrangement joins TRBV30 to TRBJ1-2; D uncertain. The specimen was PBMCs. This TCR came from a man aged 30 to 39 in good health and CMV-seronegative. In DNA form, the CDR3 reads TGTGCCTGGAGGACGGACTTCTATGGCTACACCTTC. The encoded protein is CAWRTDFYGYTF.